Presented here are 6 T cell receptor beta chains from one specimen sequenced in a study of cytomegalovirus exposure and HLA in healthy donors. The PCR made use of 60 Vbeta and 13 Jbeta primers. The protocol was immunoSEQ multiplex PCR, while the TCRdb copy is restricted to in-frame clones and leaves out a portion. Of over 60,000 clones in the sample, 76% were seen once. The sequenced sample consisted of PBMCs. The source of these receptors is a man aged 18 to 29 in good health and CMV-seronegative.

The chain joins TRBV7-3 to TRBJ2-1; 8 bases are shared with TRBD1. V lost 2 bases and J lost 13; bases outside the gene matches: 4. The CDR3 runs to 12 residues. Germline V lookup: CDR1 SGHTA, CDR2 FQGTGA. CDR3 nucleotides: TGTGCCAGCAGCTTAGAGGGGACAGGCCAGTTCTTC. This encodes CASSLEGTGQFF. Full variable domain (missing parts from reference TRBV7-3 and TRBJ2-1): GAGVSQTPSNKVTEKGKYVELRCDPISGHTALYWYRQSLGQGPEFLIYFQGTGAADDSGLPNDRFFAVRPEGSVSTLKIQRTERGDSAVYLCASSLEGTGQFFGPGTRLTVL.

This sequence joins TRBV9 and TRBJ1-3, with TRBD1 identical over 9 bases. The germline gives CDR1 SGDLS, CDR2 YYNGEE. This CDR3 region has 15 residues. Trimming took 4 bases from V and 6 from J; bases not matched to a gene: 8. The CDR3 loop is CASSPRTGGENTIYF. The CDR3 region has the DNA TGTGCCAGCAGCCCCCGAACAGGGGGCGAAAACACCATATATTTT.

The rearrangement links TRBV27 to TRBJ1-4, with 8 positions matching TRBD1. Germline loops: CDR1 MNHEY, CDR2 SMNVEV (reference sequence). Germline trimming cut 4 bases from V and 6 bases from J; bases unmatched to any gene: 10. The CDR3 is 16 amino acids. This CDR3 is CASSSTRTGLDEKLFF. The DNA for the CDR3 is TGTGCCAGCAGTTCAACCCGGACAGGGCTGGATGAAAAACTGTTTTTT.

The chain has TRBV6-1 and TRBJ1-3; 10 bases match TRBD1. This CDR3 has 18 amino acids. The J segment lost 8 bases and the V segment lost 3 bases, leaving 16 bases of the junction unmatched. Germline V gene sequence: CDR1 MNHNS, CDR2 SASEGT. The CDR3 coding sequence is TGTGCCAGCAGTGAGGTACCTCCTTGGGACAGGGGAAGATACACCATATATTTT. It translates to CASSEVPPWDRGRYTIYF.

The V gene is TRBV7-9, the J gene TRBJ1-6; a possible D gene is TRBD1 (6 bases). Trimming shortened V by 8 bases and J by 6 bases, and 20 bases separated the two germline ends. Germline V gene data show CDR1 as SEHNR and CDR2 as FQNEAQ (reference sequence). The CDR3 is 16 amino acids. The CDR3 region is CASQGRAGLTNSPLHF. In nucleotides, the CDR3 is TGTGCCAGCCAGGGGAGGGCAGGTTTAACTAATTCACCCCTCCACTTT.

V and J are TRBV4-3 and TRBJ2-1, with D unclear. Deletions cut 2 bases from V and 3 bases from J, with 8 bases between. This CDR3 has 14 amino acids. Germline V CDR1 and CDR2: LGHNA, YSLEER. This CDR3 reads CASSQRLVYNEQFF. The CDR3, as DNA: TGCGCCAGCAGCCAACGGCTAGTCTACAATGAGCAGTTCTTC.